This T cell receptor beta chain was documented in a study of brain T cells in children with intractable seizures. Here immunoSEQ multiplex PCR was the method, and the copy in TCRdb shows in-frame clones only, minus some. The sample consists of about 320,000 clones, roughly 93% of them appearing once. The V end was cut by 0 bases, the J end by 3 bases, with 6 bases between. The CDR3 loop spans 12 amino acids. Germline values: CDR1 GTSNPN, CDR2 SVGIG (reference sequence). The time point was: blood from clinic visit 5 months post-surgery; TSC patient then seizure free. At least one anti-epileptic drug was given before surgery. With respect to this clone: The same CDR3 can be traced to other DNA sequences in this sample.

The TCR comes from a boy in the first two years of life with tuberous sclerosis and intractable seizures. The sample in question was peripheral blood, obtained more than 4 months after surgery. V is TRBV30 and J is TRBJ2-7; D unresolved. The DNA for the CDR3 is TGTGCCTGGAGTGTACTGAGCTACGAGCAGTACTTC. This translates into CAWSVLSYEQYF.